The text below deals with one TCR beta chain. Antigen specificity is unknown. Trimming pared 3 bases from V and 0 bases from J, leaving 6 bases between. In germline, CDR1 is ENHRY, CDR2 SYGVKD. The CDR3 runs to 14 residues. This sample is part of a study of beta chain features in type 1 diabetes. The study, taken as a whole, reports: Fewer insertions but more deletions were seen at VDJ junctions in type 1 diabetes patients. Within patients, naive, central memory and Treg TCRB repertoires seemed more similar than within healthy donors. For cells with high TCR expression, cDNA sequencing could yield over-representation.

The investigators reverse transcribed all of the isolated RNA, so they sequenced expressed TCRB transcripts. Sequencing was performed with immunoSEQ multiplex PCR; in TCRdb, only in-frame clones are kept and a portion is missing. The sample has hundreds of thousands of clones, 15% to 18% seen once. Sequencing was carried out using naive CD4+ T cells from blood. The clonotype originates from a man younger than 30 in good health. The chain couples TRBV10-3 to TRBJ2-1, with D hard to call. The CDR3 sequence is CAISESLSYNEQFF. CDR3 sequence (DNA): TGTGCCATCAGTGAATCCCTCTCCTACAATGAGCAGTTCTTC.